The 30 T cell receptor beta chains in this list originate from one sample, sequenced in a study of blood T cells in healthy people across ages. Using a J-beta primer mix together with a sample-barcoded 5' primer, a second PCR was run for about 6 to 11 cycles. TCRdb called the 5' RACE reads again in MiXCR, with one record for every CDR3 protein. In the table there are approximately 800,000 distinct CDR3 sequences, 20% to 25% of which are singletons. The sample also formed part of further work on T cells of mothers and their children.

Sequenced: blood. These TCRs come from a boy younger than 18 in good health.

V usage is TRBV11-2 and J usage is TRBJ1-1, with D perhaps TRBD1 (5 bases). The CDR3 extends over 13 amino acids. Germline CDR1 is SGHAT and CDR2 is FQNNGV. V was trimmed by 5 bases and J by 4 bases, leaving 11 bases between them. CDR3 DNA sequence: TGTGCCAGCAGCATGGCAGGGATCACTGAAGCTTTCTTT. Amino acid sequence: CASSMAGITEAFF.

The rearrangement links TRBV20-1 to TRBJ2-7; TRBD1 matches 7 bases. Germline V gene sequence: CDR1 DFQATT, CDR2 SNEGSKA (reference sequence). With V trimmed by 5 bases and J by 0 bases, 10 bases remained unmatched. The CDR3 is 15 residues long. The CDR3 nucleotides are TGCAGTGCTGCTAAAGCCGGGACAGCCTCCTACGAGCAGTACTTC. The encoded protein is CSAAKAGTASYEQYF.

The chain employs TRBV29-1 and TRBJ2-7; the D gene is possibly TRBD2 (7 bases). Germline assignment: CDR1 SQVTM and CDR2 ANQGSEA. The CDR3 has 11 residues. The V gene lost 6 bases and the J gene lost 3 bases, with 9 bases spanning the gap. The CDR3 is CSVGGLYEQYF. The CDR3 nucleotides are TGCAGCGTCGGGGGGCTCTACGAGCAGTACTTC.

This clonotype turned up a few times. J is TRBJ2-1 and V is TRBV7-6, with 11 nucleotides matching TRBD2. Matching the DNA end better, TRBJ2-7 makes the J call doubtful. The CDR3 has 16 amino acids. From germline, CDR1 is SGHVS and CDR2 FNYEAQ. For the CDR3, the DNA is TGTGCCAGCAGCGCGGTCCTAGCGGGAGGCCGCACGGAGCAGTACTTC. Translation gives CASSAVLAGGRTEQYF.

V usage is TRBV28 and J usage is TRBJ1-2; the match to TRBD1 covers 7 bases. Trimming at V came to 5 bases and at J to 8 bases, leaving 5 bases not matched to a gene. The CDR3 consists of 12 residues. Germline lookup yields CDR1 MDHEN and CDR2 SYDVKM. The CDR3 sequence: CASSPNRGGYTF. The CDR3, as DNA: TGTGCCAGCAGTCCCAACAGGGGAGGCTACACCTTC.

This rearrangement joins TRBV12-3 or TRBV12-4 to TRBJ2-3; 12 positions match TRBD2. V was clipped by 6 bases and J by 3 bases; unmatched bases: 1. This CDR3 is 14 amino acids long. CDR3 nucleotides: TGTGCCAGCAGAGGGACTAGCGGGACAGATACGCAGTATTTT. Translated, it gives CASRGTSGTDTQYF.

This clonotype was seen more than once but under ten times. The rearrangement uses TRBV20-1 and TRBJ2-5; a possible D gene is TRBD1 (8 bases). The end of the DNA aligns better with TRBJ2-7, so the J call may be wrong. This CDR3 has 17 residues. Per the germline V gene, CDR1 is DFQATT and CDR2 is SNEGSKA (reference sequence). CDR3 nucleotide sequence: TGCAGTGCTAGCGTCCAGGGGGCTCGGCGGGGGAGCTACGAGCAGTACTTC. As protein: CSASVQGARRGSYEQYF.

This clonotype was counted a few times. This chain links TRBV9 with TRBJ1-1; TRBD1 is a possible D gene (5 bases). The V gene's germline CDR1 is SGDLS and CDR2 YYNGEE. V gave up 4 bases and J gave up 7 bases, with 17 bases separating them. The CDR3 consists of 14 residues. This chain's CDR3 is CASSYTGTPIEAFF. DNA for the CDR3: TGTGCCAGCAGCTACACAGGCACCCCGATTGAAGCTTTCTTT.

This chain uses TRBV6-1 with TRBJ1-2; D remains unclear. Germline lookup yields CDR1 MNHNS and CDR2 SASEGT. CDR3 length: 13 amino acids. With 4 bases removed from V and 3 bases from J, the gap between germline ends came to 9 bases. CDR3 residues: CASSVVWDYGYTF. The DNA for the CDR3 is TGTGCCAGCAGTGTTGTCTGGGACTATGGCTACACCTTC.

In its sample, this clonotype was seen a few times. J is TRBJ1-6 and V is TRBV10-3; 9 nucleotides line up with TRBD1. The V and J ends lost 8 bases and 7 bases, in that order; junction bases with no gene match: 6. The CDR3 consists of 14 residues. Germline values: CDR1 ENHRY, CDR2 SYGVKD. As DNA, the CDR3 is TGTGCCATCGGAAACAGGGGGCAAAATTCACCCCTCCACTTT. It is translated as CAIGNRGQNSPLHF.

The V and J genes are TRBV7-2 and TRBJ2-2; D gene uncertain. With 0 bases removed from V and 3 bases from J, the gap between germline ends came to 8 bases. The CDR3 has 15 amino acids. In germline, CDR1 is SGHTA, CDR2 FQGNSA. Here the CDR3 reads CASSLAADYTGELFF. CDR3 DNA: TGTGCCAGCAGCTTAGCCGCCGATTACACCGGGGAGCTGTTTTTT. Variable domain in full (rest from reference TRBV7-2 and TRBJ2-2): GAGVSQSPSNKVTEKGKDVELRCDPISGHTALYWYRQSLGQGLEFLIYFQGNSAPDKSGLPSDRFSAERTGGSVSTLTIQRTQQEDSAVYLCASSLAADYTGELFFGEGSRLTVL.

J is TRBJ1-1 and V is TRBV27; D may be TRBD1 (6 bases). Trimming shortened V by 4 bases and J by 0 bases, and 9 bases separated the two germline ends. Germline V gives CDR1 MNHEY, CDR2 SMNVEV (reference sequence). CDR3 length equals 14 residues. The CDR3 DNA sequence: TGTGCCAGCAGTTCAGCAGGGGTGAACACTGAAGCTTTCTTT. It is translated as CASSSAGVNTEAFF.

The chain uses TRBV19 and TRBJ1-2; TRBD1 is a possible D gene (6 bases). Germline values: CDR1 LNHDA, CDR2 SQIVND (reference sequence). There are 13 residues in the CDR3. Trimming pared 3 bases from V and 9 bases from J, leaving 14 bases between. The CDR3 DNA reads TGTGCCAGTAGTATTATGGGACAAACCAGCTACACCTTC. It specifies CASSIMGQTSYTF.

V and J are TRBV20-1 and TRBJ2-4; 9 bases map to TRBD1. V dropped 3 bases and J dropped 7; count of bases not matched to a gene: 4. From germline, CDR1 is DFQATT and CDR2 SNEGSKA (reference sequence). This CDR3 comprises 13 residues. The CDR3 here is CSARDRGYNIQYF. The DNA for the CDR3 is TGCAGTGCTAGGGACAGGGGTTATAACATTCAGTACTTC.

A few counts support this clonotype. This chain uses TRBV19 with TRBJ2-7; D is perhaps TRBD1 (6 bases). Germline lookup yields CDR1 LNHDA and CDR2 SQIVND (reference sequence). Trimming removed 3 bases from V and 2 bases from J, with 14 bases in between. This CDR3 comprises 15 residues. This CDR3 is CASSIWQGTTYEQYF. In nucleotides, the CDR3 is TGTGCCAGTAGTATTTGGCAGGGGACCACCTACGAGCAGTACTTC.

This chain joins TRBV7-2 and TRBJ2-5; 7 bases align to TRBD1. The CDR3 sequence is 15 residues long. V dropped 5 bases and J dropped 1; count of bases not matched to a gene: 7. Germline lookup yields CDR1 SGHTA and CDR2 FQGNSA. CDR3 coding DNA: TGTGCCAGCAGCGTTCGGGGACAGCGCCAAGAGACCCAGTACTTC. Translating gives CASSVRGQRQETQYF.

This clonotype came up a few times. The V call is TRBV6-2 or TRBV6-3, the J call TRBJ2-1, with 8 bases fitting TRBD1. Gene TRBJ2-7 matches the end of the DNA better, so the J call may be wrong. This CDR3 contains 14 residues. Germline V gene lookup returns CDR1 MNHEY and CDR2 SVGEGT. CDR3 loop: CASDSITGGYEQYF. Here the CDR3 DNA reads TGTGCCAGCGACTCTATCACAGGGGGCTACGAGCAGTACTTC.

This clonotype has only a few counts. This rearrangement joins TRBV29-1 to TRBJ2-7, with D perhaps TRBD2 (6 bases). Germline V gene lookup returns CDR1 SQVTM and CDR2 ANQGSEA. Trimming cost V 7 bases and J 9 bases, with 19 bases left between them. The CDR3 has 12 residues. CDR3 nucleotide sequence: TGCAGCGCAACGGGGGATACCCAAGTGCAGTACTTC. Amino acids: CSATGDTQVQYF.

The CDR3 nucleotides read TGCAGTGCAGTCCTCGCCGGCCCCCAAGAGACCCAGTACTTC. It translates to CSAVLAGPQETQYF. This chain uses TRBV20-1 with TRBJ2-5; D is undetermined. The V end was cut by 6 bases, the J end by 1 base, with 15 bases between. Germline V gives CDR1 DFQATT, CDR2 SNEGSKA (reference sequence). This CDR3 contains 14 residues.

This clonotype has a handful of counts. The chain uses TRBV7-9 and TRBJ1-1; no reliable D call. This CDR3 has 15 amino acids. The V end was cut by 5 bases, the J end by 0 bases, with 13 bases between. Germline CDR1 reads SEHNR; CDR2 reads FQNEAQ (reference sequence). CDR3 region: CASSHGLNVNTEAFF. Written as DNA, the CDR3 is TGTGCCAGCAGCCACGGACTGAATGTGAACACTGAAGCTTTCTTT.

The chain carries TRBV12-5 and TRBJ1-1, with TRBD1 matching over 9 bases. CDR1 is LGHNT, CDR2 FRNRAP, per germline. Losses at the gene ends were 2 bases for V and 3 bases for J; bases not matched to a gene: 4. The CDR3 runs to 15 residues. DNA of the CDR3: TGTGCTAGTGGTTTGTCGACAGGGGGGGACACTGAAGCTTTCTTT. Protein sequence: CASGLSTGGDTEAFF.

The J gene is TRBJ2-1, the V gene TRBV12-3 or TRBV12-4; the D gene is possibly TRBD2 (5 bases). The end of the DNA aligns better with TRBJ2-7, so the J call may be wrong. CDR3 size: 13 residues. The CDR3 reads CASSFSPGNEQYF. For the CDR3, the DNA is TGTGCCAGCAGTTTTAGTCCCGGGAACGAGCAGTACTTC.

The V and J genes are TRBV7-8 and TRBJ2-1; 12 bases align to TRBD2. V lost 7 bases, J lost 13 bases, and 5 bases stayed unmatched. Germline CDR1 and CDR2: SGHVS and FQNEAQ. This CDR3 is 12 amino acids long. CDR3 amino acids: CASNRLAGVQFF. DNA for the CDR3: TGTGCCAGCAATAGACTAGCGGGGGTTCAGTTCTTC.

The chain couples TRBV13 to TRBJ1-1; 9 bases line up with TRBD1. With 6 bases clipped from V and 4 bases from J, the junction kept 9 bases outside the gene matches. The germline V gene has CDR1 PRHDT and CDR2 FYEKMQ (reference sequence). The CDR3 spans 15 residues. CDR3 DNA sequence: TGTGCCAGCAGGCAGCCCGGGACAGGGCTCACTGAAGCTTTCTTT. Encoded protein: CASRQPGTGLTEAFF.

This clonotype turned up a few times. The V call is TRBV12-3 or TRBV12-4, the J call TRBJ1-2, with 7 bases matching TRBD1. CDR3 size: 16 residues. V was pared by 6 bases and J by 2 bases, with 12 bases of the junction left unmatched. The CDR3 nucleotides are TGTGCCAGCAGCTACAGGGGCTTGGCCGAAAACTATGGCTACACCTTC. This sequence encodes CASSYRGLAENYGYTF.

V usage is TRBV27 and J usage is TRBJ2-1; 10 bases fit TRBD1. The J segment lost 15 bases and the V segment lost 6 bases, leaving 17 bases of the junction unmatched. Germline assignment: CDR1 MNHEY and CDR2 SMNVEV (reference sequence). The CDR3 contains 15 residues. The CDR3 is CASSLVPGQGLVPFF. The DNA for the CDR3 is TGTGCCAGCAGCCTTGTCCCGGGACAGGGGTTGGTTCCGTTCTTC.

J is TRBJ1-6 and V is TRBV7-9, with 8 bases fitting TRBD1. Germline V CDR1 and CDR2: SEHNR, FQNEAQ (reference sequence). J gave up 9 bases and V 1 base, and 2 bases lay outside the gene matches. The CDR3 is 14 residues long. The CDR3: CASSLGQGFSPLHF. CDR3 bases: TGTGCCAGCAGCTTAGGACAGGGGTTTTCACCCCTCCACTTT. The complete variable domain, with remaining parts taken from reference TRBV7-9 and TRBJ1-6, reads DTGVSQNPRHKITKRGQNVTFRCDPISEHNRLYWYRQTLGQGPEFLTYFQNEAQLEKSRLLSDRFSAERPKGSFSTLEIQRTEQGDSAMYLCASSLGQGFSPLHFGNGTRLTVT.

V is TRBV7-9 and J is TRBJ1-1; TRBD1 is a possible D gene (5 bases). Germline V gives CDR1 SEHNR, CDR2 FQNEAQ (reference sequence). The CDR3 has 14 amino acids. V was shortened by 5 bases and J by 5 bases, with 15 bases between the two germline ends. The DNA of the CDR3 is TGTGCCAGCAGCCCTCTAGGGGCAGGTACTGAAGCTTTCTTT. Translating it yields CASSPLGAGTEAFF.

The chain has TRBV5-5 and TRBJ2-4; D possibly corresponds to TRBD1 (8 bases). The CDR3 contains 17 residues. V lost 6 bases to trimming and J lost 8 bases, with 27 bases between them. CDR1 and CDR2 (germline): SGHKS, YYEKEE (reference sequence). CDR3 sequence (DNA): TGTGCCAGCAAGCAGCTGATAAGGACAGGGAGGGGGGACATTCAGTACTTC. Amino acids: CASKQLIRTGRGDIQYF.

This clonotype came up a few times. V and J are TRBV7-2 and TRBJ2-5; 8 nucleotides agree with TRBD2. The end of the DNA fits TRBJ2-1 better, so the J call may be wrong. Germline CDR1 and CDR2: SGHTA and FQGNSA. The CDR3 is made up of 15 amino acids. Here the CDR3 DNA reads TGTGCCAGCAGCTTTACTACGGGAGGGCCCAATGAGCAGTTCTTC. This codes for CASSFTTGGPNEQFF.